This T cell receptor (beta chain) was documented in a study of post-analysis software for immune sequencing data. Each TCR beta cDNA library carried unique molecular identifiers. Starting from approximately 1 to 10 million T cells, the study yielded about 500,000 cDNA molecules. TCRdb reprocessed the PCR reads with MiXCR, giving one entry per CDR3 protein. The sample has about 820,000 distinct CDR3 sequences; approximately 57% are singletons. This clonotype occurred a few times. Its specificity is not known. One junction end disagrees with the germline gene, perhaps due to a read error. Whole-study findings and limits: The study found TRBV5-6, TRBV5-1 and TRBV20-1 among roughly 5 TRBV segments more frequent in patients than controls. The normalized Chao1 diversity of multiple sclerosis patients was significantly lower than that of controls.

The CDR3 is 15 amino acids. Germline loops: CDR1 SEHNR, CDR2 FQNEAQ (reference sequence). The genes are TRBV7-9 and TRBJ1-5; the D gene is possibly TRBD1 (6 bases). Sequences were obtained from blood. This clonotype was sampled from a girl aged 5-17 years with multiple sclerosis. Here the CDR3 reads CTSSLAGDGNQPQHF. The DNA of the CDR3 is TGCACCAGCAGCTTAGCAGGGGACGGCAATCAGCCCCAGCATTTT.